These 21 T cell receptor beta chains came from one sample sequenced in a study of regulatory T cells in long-lasting Graves disease. Assembly of TCR beta libraries relied on iRepertoire HTBI primers together with Arm-PCR of CDR3 regions. Using its own MiXCR run on the multiplex PCR reads, TCRdb lists one record per CDR3 protein. The table records roughly 430,000 distinct CDR3 sequences, around 15% of them present only once. Time point of the sample: newly diagnosed GD, antithyroid drugs for less than 3 months. PBMCs were the source of the RNA used for TCR sequencing. This sample also appeared in a second study, on T cells in Graves' hyperthyroidism and ophthalmopathy.

Sample: peripheral blood mononuclear cells (PBMCs), taken at new diagnosis, from a patient treated with antithyroid drugs. These receptors were collected from a woman aged 25 to 39 with Graves disease.

The table lists this clonotype with a count of one. This chain uses TRBV19 with TRBJ2-7, with 9 bases fitting TRBD1. V was clipped by 6 bases and J by 2 bases; unmatched bases: 11. CDR1 and CDR2 from the germline V gene are LNHDA and SQIVND (reference sequence). This CDR3 has 16 residues. As DNA, the CDR3 is TGTGCCAGTAGCCCAGCGCTGGGACAGGGAGCCTACGAGCAGTACTTC. This codes for CASSPALGQGAYEQYF.

This clonotype was found many times. This may come from a read error, since a much larger clone is one base off. J is TRBJ2-3 and V is TRBV28; no firm D call. The germline gives CDR1 MDHEN, CDR2 SYDVKM. The CDR3 runs to 13 residues. The V end lost 5 bases, the J end lost 4 bases, and 10 bases lay between the germline ends. Written as DNA, the CDR3 is TGTGCCAGCAGTCCGACTGGCTCAGATACGCAGTATTTT. This gives the protein CASSPTGSDTQYF.

The chain joins TRBV5-6 to TRBJ1-1; the D is unclear. Germline loops: CDR1 SGHDT, CDR2 YYEEEE. This CDR3 has 14 residues. V lost 1 base, J lost 5 bases, and 12 bases lay in between. CDR3 loop: CASSLWRGGTEAFF. The CDR3 nucleotides read TGTGCCAGCAGCTTGTGGCGGGGTGGGACTGAAGCTTTCTTT.

This clonotype was counted many times. The gene calls are TRBV6-1 and TRBJ2-3; 9 bases map to TRBD2. J lost 5 bases, V lost 3 bases, and 9 bases had no gene match. The germline CDR1 and CDR2 sequences are MNHNS and SASEGT. The CDR3 contains 16 residues. The CDR3 loop is CASSDLVASGIDTQYF. The CDR3 DNA sequence: TGTGCCAGCAGTGACCTCGTGGCTAGCGGGATAGATACGCAGTATTTT.

This clonotype was seen repeatedly, ten times or more. V gene TRBV7-9 combines with J gene TRBJ2-1, with 10 bases aligning to TRBD2. Germline CDR1 SEHNR, CDR2 FQNEAQ (reference sequence). Trimming cost V 3 bases and J 7 bases; bases outside gene matches: 6. This CDR3 comprises 15 residues. DNA for the CDR3: TGTGCCAGCAGCTTTCCTAGCGGGAGTCGGAATGAGCAGTTCTTC. This sequence encodes CASSFPSGSRNEQFF.

This clonotype was counted ten times or more. The rearrangement joins TRBV28 to TRBJ2-5, with D possibly being TRBD2 (6 bases). V lost 7 bases and J 6 bases, leaving 18 bases between the germline ends. The germline V gene encodes CDR1 MDHEN and CDR2 SYDVKM. The CDR3 is made up of 14 amino acids. CDR3 sequence: CASTLPGSRKTQYF. CDR3 DNA: TGTGCCAGCACCCTCCCCGGGAGTCGCAAGACCCAGTACTTC.

This clonotype showed up many times. V and J are TRBV12-5 and TRBJ2-1; 12 bases align to TRBD2. Unmatched junction bases numbered 17, after V lost 6 bases and J lost 8 bases. The germline CDR1 and CDR2 sequences are LGHNT and FRNRAP. This CDR3 contains 18 residues. The DNA for the CDR3 is TGTGCTAGTGGGCTCCCTTCTAGCGGGAGGGGGTCGTTTGATGAGCAGTTCTTC. It specifies CASGLPSSGRGSFDEQFF.

This clonotype came up a few times. Given a much more abundant clone one base away, this may be a read error. This chain links TRBV6-1 with TRBJ2-7; a weak D match, TRBD2 (5 bases). V lost 4 bases and J lost 4, with 8 bases in between. Germline CDR1 MNHNS, CDR2 SASEGT. This CDR3 has 12 residues. CDR3 DNA sequence: TGTGCCAGCAGTGCCGGGGATTACGAGCAGTACTTC. It translates to CASSAGDYEQYF.

Ten or more counts support this clonotype. The genes are TRBV2 and TRBJ1-5; D not resolved. V shed 3 bases and J shed 11 bases, with 17 bases lying between them. Germline V lookup: CDR1 SNHLY, CDR2 FYNNEI. The CDR3 has 14 amino acids. DNA for the CDR3: TGTGCCAGCAGTGAGGAGGCCACCTTTGTGGCCCAGCATTTT. Protein product: CASSEEATFVAQHF.

This clonotype was counted at least ten times. V gene TRBV2 combines with J gene TRBJ2-1; perhaps TRBD1 as D (6 bases). Germline V gene sequence: CDR1 SNHLY, CDR2 FYNNEI. CDR3 size: 14 residues. The germline V and J ends were trimmed by 7 bases and 5 bases, with 15 bases remaining between them. The CDR3 here is CASNKGELHNEQFF. Written as DNA, the CDR3 is TGTGCCAGCAATAAGGGGGAGCTACACAATGAGCAGTTCTTC.

This clonotype was detected many times. The rearrangement uses TRBV12-3 or TRBV12-4 and TRBJ1-1; tentative D call: TRBD1 (5 bases). The CDR3 runs to 13 residues. Trimming took 5 bases from V and 8 from J, leaving 15 bases between them. This CDR3 reads CASSPPPWDEAFF. For the CDR3, the DNA is TGTGCCAGCAGTCCACCTCCTTGGGACGAAGCTTTCTTT.

Many counts were recorded for this clonotype. This chain links TRBV28 with TRBJ1-2; tentatively, D is TRBD1 (5 bases). CDR1 and CDR2 (germline): MDHEN, SYDVKM. CDR3 size: 14 residues. V was clipped by 2 bases and J by 10 bases, with 17 bases between them. Here the CDR3 reads CASSLPGQGGVYTF. As DNA, the CDR3 is TGTGCCAGCAGTTTACCCGGGCAGGGTGGCGTCTACACCTTC.

Comment on this clonotype: It differs at one base from a far larger clone, so likely a read error. The chain is built from TRBV7-2 and TRBJ2-7, with 7 positions matching TRBD2. Germline CDR1 SGHTA, CDR2 FQGNSA. The CDR3 loop spans 14 amino acids. V was clipped by 6 bases and J by 3 bases; unmatched bases: 8. The CDR3 DNA reads as TGTGCCAGCAGTCCAACGGGGAGGGTCTACGAGCAGTACTTC. As protein: CASSPTGRVYEQYF.

This clonotype showed up many times. V and J are TRBV28 and TRBJ2-3; 7 positions agree with TRBD1. There are 17 residues in the CDR3. From germline, CDR1 is MDHEN and CDR2 SYDVKM. The ends lost 3 bases at V and 7 bases at J; junction bases unmatched: 16. CDR3 in amino acids: CASSFQPGTVDSNTQYF. CDR3 nucleotide sequence: TGTGCCAGCAGTTTCCAGCCCGGGACAGTAGATTCAAATACGCAGTATTTT.

This clonotype has more than one count but fewer than ten. V and J are TRBV5-5 and TRBJ1-3; D is ambiguous. V lost 7 bases and J lost 4, with 18 bases in between. Germline V gene data show CDR1 as SGHKS and CDR2 as YYEKEE (reference sequence). The CDR3 has 15 amino acids. In nucleotides, the CDR3 is TGTGCCAGCTCCAAAATTGGGCAGACAGGAAACACCATATATTTT. This gives the protein CASSKIGQTGNTIYF. Using reference TRBV5-5 and TRBJ1-3 for the parts outside the CDR3, the full variable domain is DAGVTQSPTHLIKTRGQQVTLRCSPISGHKSVSWYQQVLGQGPQFIFQYYEKEERGRGNFPDRFSARQFPNYSSELNVNALLLGDSALYLCASSKIGQTGNTIYFGEGSWLTVV.

As to this clonotype: This clone may be a read error of a much larger clone one base away. The chain combines TRBV27 with TRBJ2-3; D perhaps matches TRBD2 (6 bases). The CDR3 totals 15 residues. Germline-derived CDR1 and CDR2 are MNHEY and SMNVEV (reference sequence). With 4 bases removed from V and 0 bases from J, the gap between germline ends came to 11 bases. This CDR3 is CASSSGVLSTDTQYF. CDR3 sequence (DNA): TGTGCCAGCAGTTCGGGGGTACTTAGCACAGATACGCAGTATTTT.

This clonotype has only a few counts. The CDR3 protein is CASRPIDRSGELFF. In DNA form, the CDR3 reads TGTGCCAGTAGACCAATCGACAGAAGCGGGGAGCTGTTTTTT. J is TRBJ2-2 and V is TRBV19, with D tentatively TRBD1 (5 bases). This CDR3 has 14 residues. V lost 6 bases to trimming and J lost 7 bases, with 15 bases between them. The V gene's germline CDR1 is LNHDA and CDR2 SQIVND (reference sequence).

Many counts were recorded for this clonotype. This rearrangement joins TRBV6-1 to TRBJ2-3; TRBD1 matches 7 bases. The V and J ends lost 6 bases and 0 bases, in that order; junction bases with no gene match: 6. CDR1 and CDR2 from the germline V gene are MNHNS and SASEGT. CDR3 length equals 15 residues. This CDR3 reads CASSPGTVSTDTQYF. The CDR3 DNA reads TGTGCCAGCAGCCCTGGGACAGTTAGCACAGATACGCAGTATTTT.

The chain has TRBV3-1 and TRBJ2-7, with D unclear. This CDR3 has 16 residues. Germline CDR1 and CDR2: LGHDT and YNNKEL (reference sequence). The V end lost 4 bases, the J end lost 0 bases, and 16 bases lay between the germline ends. DNA of the CDR3: TGTGCCAGCAGCCCAGTTAGTCTGAGAAGCTCCTACGAGCAGTACTTC. Translating gives CASSPVSLRSSYEQYF.

This clonotype was counted at least ten times. The J gene is TRBJ2-3, the V gene TRBV29-1; no reliable D call. The CDR3 has 13 amino acids. Per germline, CDR1 SQVTM and CDR2 ANQGSEA. V lost 6 bases to trimming and J lost 3 bases, with 13 bases between them. The CDR3 DNA is TGCAGCGTGGTTATTAGTGCGACAGATACGCAGTATTTT. Its protein is CSVVISATDTQYF.

At least ten counts were recorded for this clonotype. This chain connects TRBV11-1 to TRBJ2-7; no clear D. V was shortened by 6 bases and J by 2 bases, with 8 bases between the two germline ends. Germline assignment: CDR1 SGHAT and CDR2 FQDESV (reference sequence). CDR3 length: 12 amino acids. This CDR3 reads CASRRPTYEQYF. The CDR3 DNA is TGTGCCAGCAGACGACCCACCTACGAGCAGTACTTC. The variable domain in full, with the rest retrieved from reference TRBV11-1 and TRBJ2-7, is EAEVAQSPRYKITEKSQAVAFWCDPISGHATLYWYRQILGQGPELLVQFQDESVVDDSQLPKDRFSAERLKGVDSTLKIQPAELGDSAMYLCASRRPTYEQYFGPGTRLTVT.